This T cell receptor (beta chain) emerged from a study of CD8 T cells in Susac syndrome. Findings and caveats of the study: The study acknowledged a relatively small number of individuals in its TCR sequencing and HLA analysis.

The RNA input was about 0.45 to 1 ug, and it was reverse transcribed with random hexamers. The TCR beta CDR3 was amplified by immunoSEQ multiplex PCR across 54 Vbeta, 13 Jbeta. TCRdb recomputed calls from the immunoSEQ multiplex PCR reads with MiXCR, one row per CDR3 protein. Of 300,000 to 350,000 distinct CDR3 sequences in the sample, around 90% were seen once. Only one count was recorded for this clonotype. The antigen remains undetermined. Sequencing of TCR beta was performed on blood CD8+ T cells and on blood CD4+ T cells. The authors negatively isolated CD8+ and CD4+ T cells and FACS-enriched TEMRA cells. The CDR3 covers 14 residues. Trimming removed 4 bases from V and 9 bases from J, with 15 bases in between. The germline gives CDR1 SEHNR, CDR2 FQNEAQ (reference sequence).

This chain links TRBV7-9 with TRBJ2-2, with TRBD1 as a possible D gene (5 bases). The sequencing sample was made of CD4+ T cells from PBMCs. This sequence originates from a human donor with multiple sclerosis. CDR3 amino acids: CASSSLRSDRELFF. CDR3 DNA sequence: TGTGCCAGCAGCTCCCTCAGGTCGGACAGGGAGCTGTTTTTT.